A single sample is the source of the 9 T cell receptor beta chains below, sequenced in a study of blood T cell repertoires in COVID-19. This table comes from immunoSEQ multiplex PCR, and its TCRdb copy is limited to in-frame clones, with some not included. The sample holds 390,000 or so clones, just over 85% seen once. Sequenced: peripheral blood. The receptor source for this set is a woman aged 25 to 39 with active or convalescent COVID-19.

This clone was picked up a small number of times. This chain uses TRBV10-1 with TRBJ2-7; maybe TRBD1 (5 bases). Germline V CDR1 and CDR2: WNHNN, SYGVQD (reference sequence). V shed 2 bases and J shed 6 bases, with 8 bases lying between them. The CDR3 has 12 amino acids. The CDR3 protein is CASSEGAAEQYF. The CDR3 region has the DNA TGCGCCAGCAGTGAGGGGGCGGCCGAGCAGTACTTC.

This clone was detected only a few times. The chain is built from TRBV27 and TRBJ1-1; 7 positions agree with TRBD1. The germline V gene encodes CDR1 MNHEY and CDR2 SMNVEV (reference sequence). The CDR3 sequence is 14 residues long. Trimming cost V 3 bases and J 1 base; bases outside gene matches: 2. This CDR3 is CASSLRGRNTEAFF. For the CDR3, the DNA is TGTGCCAGCAGTTTGAGGGGGCGGAACACTGAAGCTTTCTTT.

This rearrangement joins TRBV4-1 to TRBJ1-2; D is undetermined. The germline V and J ends were trimmed by 3 bases and 4 bases, with 12 bases remaining between them. This CDR3 has 14 amino acids. Germline lookup yields CDR1 MGHRA and CDR2 YSYEKL. CDR3 sequence reads: CASSHGEESYGYTF. The CDR3 DNA reads TGCGCCAGCAGCCACGGGGAGGAATCCTATGGCTACACCTTC.

This sequence joins TRBV4-1 and TRBJ2-1; 9 nucleotides agree with TRBD2. V was clipped by 1 base and J by 5 bases; unmatched bases: 3. CDR3 length equals 15 residues. The germline V gene has CDR1 MGHRA and CDR2 YSYEKL. This chain's CDR3 is CASSQGGGGDNEQFF. The DNA of the CDR3 is TGCGCCAGCAGCCAAGGAGGCGGGGGGGACAATGAGCAGTTCTTC.

J is TRBJ2-4 and V is TRBV9; possibly TRBD2 for D (5 bases). V gave up 3 bases and J gave up 10 bases, with 8 bases separating them. This CDR3 spans 11 amino acids. In germline, CDR1 is SGDLS, CDR2 YYNGEE. This CDR3 reads CASSAGSIQYF. The CDR3 region has the DNA TGTGCCAGCAGCGCGGGGTCGATTCAGTACTTC.

V usage is TRBV5-1 and J usage is TRBJ2-5, with TRBD2 matching over 11 bases. Germline lookup yields CDR1 SGHRS and CDR2 YFSETQ. Losses at the gene ends were 4 bases for V and 2 bases for J; bases not matched to a gene: 7. CDR3 size: 16 residues. The CDR3: CASSALAGGGQETQYF. The CDR3 DNA reads as TGCGCCAGCAGCGCCCTAGCGGGGGGAGGGCAAGAGACCCAGTACTTC.

The genes are TRBV7-7 and TRBJ2-2, with 7 nucleotides matching TRBD2. V shed 1 base and J 6 bases; nucleotides not matched to a gene: 5. The CDR3 has 15 amino acids. The germline gives CDR1 SSHAT, CDR2 FNYEAQ (reference sequence). In DNA form, the CDR3 reads TGTGCCAGCAGCTTAGGGGGAGGGCCGTCCGGGGAGCTGTTTTTT. Translation gives CASSLGGGPSGELFF.

This chain joins TRBV5-5 and TRBJ2-7; no clear D gene. The CDR3 length is 15 residues. Germline V CDR1 and CDR2: SGHKS, YYEKEE (reference sequence). The ends were cut back, 1 base at V and 2 bases at J, with 13 bases in the middle. CDR3 region: CASSLSQATPYEQYF. The CDR3 DNA reads TGTGCCAGCAGCTTGAGTCAGGCCACGCCCTACGAGCAGTACTTC. Supplemented by reference TRBV5-5 and TRBJ2-7, the full variable domain reads DAGVTQSPTHLIKTRGQQVTLRCSPISGHKSVSWYQQVLGQGPQFIFQYYEKEERGRGNFPDRFSARQFPNYSSELNVNALLLGDSALYLCASSLSQATPYEQYFGPGTRLTVT.

The rearrangement links TRBV4-2 to TRBJ2-7, with 10 positions matching TRBD2. The CDR3 has 15 amino acids. Germline V CDR1 and CDR2: LGHNA, YNFKEQ. After removal of 0 bases from V and 3 bases from J, the junction contained 2 bases not matched to a gene. CDR3 loop: CASSQEAGGSYEQYF. The CDR3 bases are TGTGCCAGCAGCCAAGAAGCGGGGGGGAGCTACGAGCAGTACTTC.